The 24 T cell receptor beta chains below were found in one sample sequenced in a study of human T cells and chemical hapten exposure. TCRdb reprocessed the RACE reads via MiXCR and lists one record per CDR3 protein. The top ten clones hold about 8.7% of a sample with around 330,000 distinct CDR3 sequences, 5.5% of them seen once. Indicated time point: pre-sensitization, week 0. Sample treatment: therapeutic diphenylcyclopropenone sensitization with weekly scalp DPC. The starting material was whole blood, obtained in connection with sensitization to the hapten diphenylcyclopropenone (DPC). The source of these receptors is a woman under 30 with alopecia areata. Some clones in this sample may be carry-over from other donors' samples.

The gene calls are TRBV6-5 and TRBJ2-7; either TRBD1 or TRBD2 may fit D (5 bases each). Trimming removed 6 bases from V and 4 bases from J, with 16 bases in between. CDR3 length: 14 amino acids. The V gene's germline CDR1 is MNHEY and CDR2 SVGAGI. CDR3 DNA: TGTGCCAGCAGGCTCCGGGACGGTTATTACGAGCAGTACTTC. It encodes CASRLRDGYYEQYF.

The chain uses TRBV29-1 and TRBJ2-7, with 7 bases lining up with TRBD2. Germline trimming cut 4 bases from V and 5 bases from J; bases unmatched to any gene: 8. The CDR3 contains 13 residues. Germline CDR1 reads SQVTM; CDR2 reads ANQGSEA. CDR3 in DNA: TGCAGCGTTGCCCCCGGGGAGGGCAACGAGCAGTACTTC. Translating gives CSVAPGEGNEQYF.

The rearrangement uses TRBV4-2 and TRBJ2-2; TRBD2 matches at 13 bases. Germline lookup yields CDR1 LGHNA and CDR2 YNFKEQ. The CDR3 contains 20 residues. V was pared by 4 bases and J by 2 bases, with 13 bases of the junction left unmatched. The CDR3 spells CASSRKLGTSGDLNTGELFF. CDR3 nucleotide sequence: TGTGCCAGCAGCCGAAAGTTGGGGACTAGCGGGGACTTAAACACCGGGGAGCTGTTTTTT.

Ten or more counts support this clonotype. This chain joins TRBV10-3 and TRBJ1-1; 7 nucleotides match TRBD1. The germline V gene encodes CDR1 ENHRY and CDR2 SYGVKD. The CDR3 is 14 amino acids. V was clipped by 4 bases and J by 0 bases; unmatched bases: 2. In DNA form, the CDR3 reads TGTGCCATCAGTGGCGGACAGGTGAACACTGAAGCTTTCTTT. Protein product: CAISGGQVNTEAFF.

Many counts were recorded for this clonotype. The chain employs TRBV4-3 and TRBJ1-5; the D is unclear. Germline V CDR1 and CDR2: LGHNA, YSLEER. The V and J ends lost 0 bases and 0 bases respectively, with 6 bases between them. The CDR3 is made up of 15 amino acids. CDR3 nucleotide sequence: TGCGCCAGCAGCCAAGACACATATAGCAATCAGCCCCAGCATTTT. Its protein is CASSQDTYSNQPQHF.

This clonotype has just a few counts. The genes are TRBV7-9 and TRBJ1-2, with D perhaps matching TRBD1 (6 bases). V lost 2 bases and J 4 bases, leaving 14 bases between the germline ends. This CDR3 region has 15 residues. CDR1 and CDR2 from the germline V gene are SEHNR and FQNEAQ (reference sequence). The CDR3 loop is CASSLPSQGIYGYTF. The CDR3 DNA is TGTGCCAGCAGCTTACCGTCACAGGGCATCTATGGCTACACCTTC. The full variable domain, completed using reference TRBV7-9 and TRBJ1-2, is DTGVSQNPRHKITKRGQNVTFRCDPISEHNRLYWYRQTLGQGPEFLTYFQNEAQLEKSRLLSDRFSAERPKGSFSTLEIQRTEQGDSAMYLCASSLPSQGIYGYTFGSGTRLTVV.

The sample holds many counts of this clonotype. For the CDR3, the DNA is TGTGCCAGCAGCGCCCGGATACTGAACACTGAAGCTTTCTTT. Protein: CASSARILNTEAFF. The chain is built from TRBV9 and TRBJ1-1, with no clear D. V was pared by 3 bases and J by 0 bases, with 9 bases between. This CDR3 comprises 14 residues. Germline assignment: CDR1 SGDLS and CDR2 YYNGEE. Full variable domain (outside the CDR3, taken from reference TRBV9 and TRBJ1-1): DSGVTQTPKHLITATGQRVTLRCSPRSGDLSVYWYQQSLDQGLQFLIQYYNGEERAKGNILERFSAQQFPDLHSELNLSSLELGDSALYFCASSARILNTEAFFGQGTRLTVV.

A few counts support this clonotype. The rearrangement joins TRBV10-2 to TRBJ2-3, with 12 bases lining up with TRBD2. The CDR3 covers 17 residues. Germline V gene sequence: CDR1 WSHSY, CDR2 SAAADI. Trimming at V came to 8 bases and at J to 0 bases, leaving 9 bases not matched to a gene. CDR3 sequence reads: CASGLAGPTTSTDTQYF. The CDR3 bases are TGCGCCAGCGGACTAGCGGGGCCTACCACTAGCACAGATACGCAGTATTTT.

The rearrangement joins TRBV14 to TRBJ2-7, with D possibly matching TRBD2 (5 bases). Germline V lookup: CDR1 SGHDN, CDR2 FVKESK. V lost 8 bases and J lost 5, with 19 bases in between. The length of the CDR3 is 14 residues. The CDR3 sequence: CASGSGSSLNEQYF. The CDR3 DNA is TGTGCCAGCGGGTCGGGGTCGTCGTTAAACGAGCAGTACTTC.

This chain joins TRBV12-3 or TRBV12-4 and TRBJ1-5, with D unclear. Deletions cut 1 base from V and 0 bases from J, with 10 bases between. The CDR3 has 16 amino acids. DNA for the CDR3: TGTGCCAGCAGTTTAGAGGACCCTTATAGCAATCAGCCCCAGCATTTT. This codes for CASSLEDPYSNQPQHF.

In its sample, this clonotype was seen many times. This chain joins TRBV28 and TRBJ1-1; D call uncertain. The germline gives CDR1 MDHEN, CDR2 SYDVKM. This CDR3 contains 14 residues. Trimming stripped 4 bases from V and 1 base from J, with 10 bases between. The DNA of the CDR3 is TGTGCCAGCAGTTCCCCGAGATGGAACACTGAAGCTTTCTTT. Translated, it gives CASSSPRWNTEAFF.

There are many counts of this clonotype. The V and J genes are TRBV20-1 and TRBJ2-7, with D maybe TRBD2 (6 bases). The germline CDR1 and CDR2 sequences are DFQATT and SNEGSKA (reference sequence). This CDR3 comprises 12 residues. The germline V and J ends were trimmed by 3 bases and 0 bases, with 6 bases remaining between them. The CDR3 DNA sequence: TGCAGTGCTAGCGGGAGCTCCTACGAGCAGTACTTC. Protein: CSASGSSYEQYF.

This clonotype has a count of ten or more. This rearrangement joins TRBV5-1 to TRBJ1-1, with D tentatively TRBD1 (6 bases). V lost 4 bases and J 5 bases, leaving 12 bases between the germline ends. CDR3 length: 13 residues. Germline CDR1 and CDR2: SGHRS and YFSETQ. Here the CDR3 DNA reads TGCGCCAGCAGCCTGCAGGGGATGACTGAAGCTTTCTTT. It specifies CASSLQGMTEAFF.

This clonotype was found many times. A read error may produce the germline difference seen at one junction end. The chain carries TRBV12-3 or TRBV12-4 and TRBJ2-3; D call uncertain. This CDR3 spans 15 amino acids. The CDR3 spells CATSSRSSATDTQYF. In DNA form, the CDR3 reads TGTGCCACCAGTTCGAGGAGTTCTGCCACAGATACGCAGTATTTT.

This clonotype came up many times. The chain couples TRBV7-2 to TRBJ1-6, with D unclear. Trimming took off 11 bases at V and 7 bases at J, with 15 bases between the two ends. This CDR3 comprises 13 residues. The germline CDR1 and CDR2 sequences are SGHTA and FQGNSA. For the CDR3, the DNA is TGTGCCCTTAAGAAGGACGGAAATTCACCCCTCCACTTT. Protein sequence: CALKKDGNSPLHF. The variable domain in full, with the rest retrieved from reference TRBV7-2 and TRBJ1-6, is GAGVSQSPSNKVTEKGKDVELRCDPISGHTALYWYRQSLGQGLEFLIYFQGNSAPDKSGLPSDRFSAERTGGSVSTLTIQRTQQEDSAVYLCALKKDGNSPLHFGNGTRLTVT.

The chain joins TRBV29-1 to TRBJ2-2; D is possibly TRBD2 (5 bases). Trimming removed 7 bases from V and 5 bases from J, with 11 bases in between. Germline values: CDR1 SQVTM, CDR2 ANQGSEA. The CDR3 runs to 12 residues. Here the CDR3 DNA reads TGCAGCGGGGTAGGAGGTACCGGGGAGCTGTTTTTT. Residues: CSGVGGTGELFF.

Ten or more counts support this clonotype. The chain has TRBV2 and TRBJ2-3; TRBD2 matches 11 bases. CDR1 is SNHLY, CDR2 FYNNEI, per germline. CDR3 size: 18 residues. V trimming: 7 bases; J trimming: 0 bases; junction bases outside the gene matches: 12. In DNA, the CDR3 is TGTGCCAGCAAACCTCTGGCTAGCGGGGGGAGGAGCACAGATACGCAGTATTTT. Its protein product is CASKPLASGGRSTDTQYF.

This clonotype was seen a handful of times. CDR3 in amino acids: CSARGQTSAGNTIYF. The CDR3 region has the DNA TGCAGTGCCCGGGGACAGACTTCAGCTGGAAACACCATATATTTT. The V and J genes are TRBV20-1 and TRBJ1-3; 7 nucleotides agree with TRBD1. Germline CDR1 DFQATT, CDR2 SNEGSKA (reference sequence). This CDR3 has 15 residues. V lost 6 bases to trimming and J lost 2 bases; unmatched junction nucleotides: 10.

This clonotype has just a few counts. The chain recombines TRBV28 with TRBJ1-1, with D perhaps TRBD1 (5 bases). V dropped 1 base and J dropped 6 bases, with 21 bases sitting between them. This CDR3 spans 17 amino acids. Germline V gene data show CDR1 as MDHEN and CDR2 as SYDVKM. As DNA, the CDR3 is TGTGCCAGCAGTTTATTGCATCGGCAGGGTCTTGACGCTGAAGCTTTCTTT. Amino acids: CASSLLHRQGLDAEAFF.

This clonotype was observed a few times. The DNA for the CDR3 is TGTGCCAGCAGCTTAGTGCACGGGGTAGAGCAGTACTTC. The encoded protein is CASSLVHGVEQYF. The chain employs TRBV7-2 and TRBJ2-7; D may be TRBD2 (5 bases). The CDR3 length is 13 residues. The germline V gene has CDR1 SGHTA and CDR2 FQGNSA. V lost 1 base and J 7 bases, leaving 11 bases between the germline ends.

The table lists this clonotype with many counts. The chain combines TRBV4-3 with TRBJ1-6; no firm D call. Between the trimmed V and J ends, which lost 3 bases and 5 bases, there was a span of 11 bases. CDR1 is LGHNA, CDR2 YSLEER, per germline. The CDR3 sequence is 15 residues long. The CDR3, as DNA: TGCGCCAGCAGCCAGCAGGCGATAGATAATTCACCCCTCCACTTT. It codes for CASSQQAIDNSPLHF.

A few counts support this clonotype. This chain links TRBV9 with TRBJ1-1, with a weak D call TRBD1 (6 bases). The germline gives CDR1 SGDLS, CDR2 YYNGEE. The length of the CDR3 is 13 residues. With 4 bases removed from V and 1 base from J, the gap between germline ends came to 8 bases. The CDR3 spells CASSMDRNTEAFF. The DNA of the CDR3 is TGTGCCAGCAGCATGGACAGGAACACTGAAGCTTTCTTT.

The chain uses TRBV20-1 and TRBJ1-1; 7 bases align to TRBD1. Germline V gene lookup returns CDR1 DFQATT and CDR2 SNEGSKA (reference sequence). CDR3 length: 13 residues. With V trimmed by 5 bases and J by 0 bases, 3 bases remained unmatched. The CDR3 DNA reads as TGCAGTGCTGAGGGGACAGTGAACACTGAAGCTTTCTTT. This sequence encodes CSAEGTVNTEAFF.

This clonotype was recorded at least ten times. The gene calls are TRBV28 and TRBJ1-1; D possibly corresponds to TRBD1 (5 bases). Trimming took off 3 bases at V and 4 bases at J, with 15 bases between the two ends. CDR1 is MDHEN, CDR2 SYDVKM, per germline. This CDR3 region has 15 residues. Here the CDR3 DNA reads TGTGCCAGCAGTTTTCCCCCCGGGGGAGTCACTGAAGCTTTCTTT. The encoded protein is CASSFPPGGVTEAFF.